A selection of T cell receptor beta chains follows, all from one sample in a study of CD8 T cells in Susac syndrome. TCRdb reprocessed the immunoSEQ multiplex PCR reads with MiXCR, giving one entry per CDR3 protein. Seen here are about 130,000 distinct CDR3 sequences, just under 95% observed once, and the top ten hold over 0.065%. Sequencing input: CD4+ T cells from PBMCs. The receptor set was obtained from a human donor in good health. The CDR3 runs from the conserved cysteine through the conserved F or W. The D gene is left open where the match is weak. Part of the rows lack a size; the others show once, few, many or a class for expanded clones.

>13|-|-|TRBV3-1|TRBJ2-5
CASSQVVVETQYF
TGTGCCAGCAGCCAAGTTGTTGTGGAGACCCAGTACTTC
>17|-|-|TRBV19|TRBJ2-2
CASSRTVFSRDTGELFF
TGTGCCAGTAGTAGGACAGTCTTCTCAAGGGACACCGGGGAGCTGTTTTTT
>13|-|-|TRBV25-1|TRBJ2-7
CATRGSRNYEQYF
TGTGCCACCAGAGGGTCGAGGAATTACGAGCAGTACTTC
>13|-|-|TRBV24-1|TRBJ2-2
CATSGPGSGELFF
TGTGCCACCAGTGGGCCCGGGTCCGGGGAGCTGTTTTTT
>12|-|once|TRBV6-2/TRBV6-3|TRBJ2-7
CASSSRNYEQYF
TGTGCCAGCAGTTCTAGGAACTACGAGCAGTACTTC
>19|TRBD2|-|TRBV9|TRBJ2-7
CASSTRDGSGKKGSYEQYF
TGTGCCAGCAGTACTAGGGATGGTAGCGGGAAGAAAGGCTCCTACGAGCAGTACTTC
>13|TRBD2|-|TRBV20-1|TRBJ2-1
CSASSSGSYEQFF
TGCAGTGCTAGTTCGAGCGGGAGCTATGAGCAGTTCTTC
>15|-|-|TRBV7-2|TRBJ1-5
CASSLQAGLNQPQHF
TGTGCCAGCAGCTTGCAAGCAGGGTTAAATCAGCCCCAGCATTTT
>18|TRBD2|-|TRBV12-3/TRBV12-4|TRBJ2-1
CASSPSLAGGLSYNEQFF
TGTGCCAGCAGTCCCAGTTTAGCGGGAGGGTTATCCTACAATGAGCAGTTCTTC
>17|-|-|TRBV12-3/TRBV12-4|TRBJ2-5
CASSFRGVGRNQETQYF
TGTGCCAGCAGTTTTAGGGGCGTAGGACGGAACCAAGAGACCCAGTACTTC
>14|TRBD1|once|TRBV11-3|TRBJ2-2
CASSSGGFDGELFF
TGTGCCAGCAGCTCAGGGGGTTTCGACGGGGAGCTGTTTTTT
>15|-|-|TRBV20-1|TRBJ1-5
CSAPPYQGSNQPQHF
TGCAGTGCTCCTCCGTATCAGGGGAGCAATCAGCCCCAGCATTTT
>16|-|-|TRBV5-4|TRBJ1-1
CASSPPRVGMNTEAFF
TGTGCCAGCAGCCCACCTAGGGTGGGGATGAACACTGAAGCTTTCTTT
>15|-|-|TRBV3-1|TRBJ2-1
CASSQVYETYNEQFF
TGTGCCAGCAGCCAAGTTTACGAGACATACAATGAGCAGTTCTTC
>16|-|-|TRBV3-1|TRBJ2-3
CASSQGPPGVADTQYF
TGTGCCAGCAGCCAAGGCCCCCCGGGGGTCGCAGATACGCAGTATTTT
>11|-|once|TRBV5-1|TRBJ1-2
CASRRDYGYTF
TGCGCCAGCCGGCGGGACTATGGCTACACCTTC
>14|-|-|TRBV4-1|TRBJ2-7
CASSQPYQGNEQYF
TGCGCCAGCAGCCAACCTTACCAGGGAAACGAGCAGTACTTC
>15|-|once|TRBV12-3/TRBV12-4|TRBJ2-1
CASSLNGGPYNEQFF
TGTGCCAGCAGTTTAAATGGGGGCCCCTACAATGAGCAGTTCTTC
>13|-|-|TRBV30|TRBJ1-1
CAWTVHLNTEAFF
TGTGCCTGGACGGTACACCTGAACACTGAAGCTTTCTTT
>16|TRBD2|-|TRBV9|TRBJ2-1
CASSFRLAASYNEQFF
TGTGCCAGCAGCTTTAGACTAGCGGCCTCCTACAATGAGCAGTTCTTC
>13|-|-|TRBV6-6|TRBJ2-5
CASSSAFQETQYF
TGTGCCAGCAGTTCCGCATTCCAAGAGACCCAGTACTTC
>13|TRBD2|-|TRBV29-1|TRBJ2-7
CSGTSGNSYEQYF
TGCAGCGGGACTAGCGGGAACTCCTACGAGCAGTACTTC
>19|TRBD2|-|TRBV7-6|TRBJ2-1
CASSLDPRYGTSGRDEQFF
TGTGCCAGCAGCTTAGATCCCCGCTACGGGACTAGCGGGAGGGATGAGCAGTTCTTC
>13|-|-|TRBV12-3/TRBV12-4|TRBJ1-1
CASLEMRGTEAFF
TGTGCCAGCCTGGAAATGAGGGGCACTGAAGCTTTCTTT
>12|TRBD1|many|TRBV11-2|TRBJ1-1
CASSLGTGEAFF
TGTGCCAGCAGCTTGGGGACAGGTGAAGCTTTCTTT
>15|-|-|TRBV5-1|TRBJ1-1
CASSLDGQGGTEAFF
TGCGCCAGCAGCTTGGATGGGCAGGGAGGCACTGAAGCTTTCTTT
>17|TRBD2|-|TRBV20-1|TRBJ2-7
CSALDRTSGSLSYEQYF
TGCAGTGCTCTAGATAGGACTAGCGGGAGCCTCTCCTACGAGCAGTACTTC
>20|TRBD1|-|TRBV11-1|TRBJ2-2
CASSQRVKQWTGGRTGELFF
TGTGCCAGCAGCCAACGGGTTAAGCAATGGACAGGGGGCCGGACCGGGGAGCTGTTTTTT
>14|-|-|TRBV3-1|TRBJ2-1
CASSQDPSSNEQFF
TGTGCCAGCAGCCAAGATCCTAGCAGCAATGAGCAGTTCTTC
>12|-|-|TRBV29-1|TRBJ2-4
CSVDLAKNIQYF
TGCAGCGTTGATTTAGCCAAAAACATTCAGTACTTC
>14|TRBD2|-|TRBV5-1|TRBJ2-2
CASSSSGKIGELFF
TGCGCCAGCAGCTCTAGCGGGAAGATCGGGGAGCTGTTTTTT
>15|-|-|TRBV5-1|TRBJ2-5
CASSLVGQPGETQYF
TGCGCCAGCAGCTTGGTTGGGCAGCCAGGAGAGACCCAGTACTTC
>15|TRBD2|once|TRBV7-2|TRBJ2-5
CASSQRLAGTETQYF
TGTGCCAGCAGCCAGAGACTAGCGGGAACTGAGACCCAGTACTTC
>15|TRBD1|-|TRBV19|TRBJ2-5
CASRPAQGAKETQYF
TGTGCCAGTAGGCCAGCACAGGGGGCGAAGGAGACCCAGTACTTC
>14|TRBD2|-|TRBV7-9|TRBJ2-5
CASSLAGGIETQYF
TGTGCCAGCAGCTTAGCGGGAGGGATCGAGACCCAGTACTTC
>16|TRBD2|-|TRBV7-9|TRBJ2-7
CASSPTAGGGPYEQYF
TGTGCCAGCAGCCCCACAGCGGGAGGAGGGCCCTACGAGCAGTACTTC
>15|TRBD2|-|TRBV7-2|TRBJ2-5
CASRGTSGTKETQYF
TGTGCCAGCAGGGGGACTAGCGGGACCAAAGAGACCCAGTACTTC
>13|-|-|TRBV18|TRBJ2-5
CASSTNVQETQYF
TGTGCCAGCTCAACCAATGTGCAAGAGACCCAGTACTTC
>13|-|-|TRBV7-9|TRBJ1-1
CASSLRGAGEAFF
TGTGCCAGCAGCTTACGGGGGGCAGGCGAAGCTTTCTTT
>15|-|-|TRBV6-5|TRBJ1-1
CASSSGSSKVGEAFF
TGTGCCAGCAGTTCCGGGTCTTCTAAGGTCGGTGAAGCTTTCTTT
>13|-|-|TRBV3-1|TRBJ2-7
CASSQAYRAEQYF
TGTGCCAGCAGCCAAGCGTATCGGGCCGAGCAGTACTTC
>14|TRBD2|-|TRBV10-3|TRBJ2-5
CAIGTSGAQETQYF
TGTGCCATTGGGACTAGCGGGGCTCAAGAGACCCAGTACTTC
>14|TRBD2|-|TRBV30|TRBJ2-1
CATNSGSLPNEQFF
TGTGCCACAAACAGCGGGAGCCTTCCCAATGAGCAGTTCTTC
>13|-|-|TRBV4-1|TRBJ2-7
CASSQGTYYEQYF
TGCGCCAGCAGCCAGGGTACTTACTACGAGCAGTACTTC
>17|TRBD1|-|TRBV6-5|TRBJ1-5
CASSYSPGTGIGQPQHF
TGTGCCAGCAGTTACTCCCCCGGGACAGGAATTGGTCAGCCCCAGCATTTT
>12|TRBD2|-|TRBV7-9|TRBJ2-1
CASSLPGTSEFF
TGTGCCAGCAGCTTGCCCGGGACTAGCGAGTTCTTC
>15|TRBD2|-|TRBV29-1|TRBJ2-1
CSVAGLAGVVHEQFF
TGCAGCGTTGCTGGCCTAGCGGGAGTTGTACATGAGCAGTTCTTC
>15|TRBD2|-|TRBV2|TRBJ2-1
CASRPTSGYYNEQFF
TGTGCCAGCAGACCGACTAGCGGGTATTACAATGAGCAGTTCTTC
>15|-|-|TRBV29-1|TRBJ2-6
CSVEEQALEANVLTF
TGCAGCGTTGAGGAACAGGCCCTGGAGGCCAACGTCCTGACTTTC
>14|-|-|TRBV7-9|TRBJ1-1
CASSPTRTNTEAFF
TGTGCCAGCAGTCCGACAAGGACGAACACTGAAGCTTTCTTT
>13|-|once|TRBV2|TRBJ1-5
CASRASSNQPQHF
TGTGCCAGCAGGGCCTCTAGCAATCAGCCCCAGCATTTT